Below are 19 T cell receptor beta chains sequenced from a single sample in a study of shared clonotypes between healthy human individuals. CD45RO-negative, CCR7-positively selected cells formed the naive CD8 fraction, excluding terminally differentiated effector memory CD45RA+ cells. Generated by immunoSEQ multiplex PCR, the TCRdb table keeps only in-frame clones and is missing some. In the table there are roughly 2 million clones, about 95% of which are singletons. Sequenced input: naive CD8+ T cells sorted from blood. The origin of the receptors is a man aged 18 to 29 in good health.

This chain uses TRBV27 with TRBJ2-7; TRBD1 or TRBD2 may be the D gene (7 bases each). V lost 3 bases and J 2 bases, leaving 14 bases between the germline ends. The CDR3 is 15 residues long. Germline V lookup: CDR1 MNHEY, CDR2 SMNVEV (reference sequence). DNA of the CDR3: TGTGCCAGCAGTTTGGGGAGGGGGCAAACCTACGAGCAGTACTTC. It translates to CASSLGRGQTYEQYF.

V gene TRBV28 combines with J gene TRBJ1-2; D may be TRBD1 (6 bases). Trimming took 5 bases from V and 2 from J, leaving 9 bases between them. The CDR3 extends over 13 amino acids. Germline-derived CDR1 and CDR2 are MDHEN and SYDVKM. In DNA form, the CDR3 reads TGTGCCAGCAGTGGGACAATGAACTATGGCTACACCTTC. Translation: CASSGTMNYGYTF.

This chain uses TRBV10-3 with TRBJ1-1; D not certain. V was pared by 3 bases and J by 0 bases, with 14 bases between. The CDR3 is 16 residues long. Looked up from germline, CDR1 is ENHRY and CDR2 is SYGVKD. The DNA of the CDR3 is TGTGCCATCAGTGAAGGGCATCCTCTTATGAACACTGAAGCTTTCTTT. This sequence encodes CAISEGHPLMNTEAFF.

This clone was found once. The rearrangement joins TRBV14 to TRBJ1-2; D not certain. The V gene's germline CDR1 is SGHDN and CDR2 FVKESK. The CDR3 covers 13 residues. V was clipped by 0 bases and J by 2 bases, with 4 bases between them. The CDR3 sequence is CASSQEKNYGYTF. The DNA for the CDR3 is TGTGCCAGCAGCCAAGAAAAGAACTATGGCTACACCTTC. The whole variable domain, filled in from reference TRBV14 and TRBJ1-2, reads EAGVTQFPSHSVIEKGQTVTLRCDPISGHDNLYWYRRVMGKEIKFLLHFVKESKQDESGMPNNRFLAERTGGTYSTLKVQPAELEDSGVYFCASSQEKNYGYTFGSGTRLTVV.

V and J are TRBV19 and TRBJ2-7, with unresolved D. The V gene lost 7 bases and the J gene lost 5 bases, with 15 bases spanning the gap. Germline V gene sequence: CDR1 LNHDA, CDR2 SQIVND (reference sequence). CDR3 size: 13 residues. CDR3 sequence reads: CASMGSKSDEQYF. CDR3 sequence (DNA): TGTGCCAGTATGGGGTCAAAGAGTGACGAGCAGTACTTC.

Comments on this clone: Its ends do not fully match the called genes, so a read error is possible. The genes are TRBV27 and TRBJ2-6, with D possibly matching TRBD2 (5 bases). CDR1 is MNHEY, CDR2 SMNVEV, per germline (reference sequence). The CDR3 spans 13 residues. The CDR3 region is CASSFLGDNVLTF. CDR3 DNA sequence: TGTGCCAGCAGTTTCCTCGGGGACAACGTCCTGACTTTC. Full variable domain (missing parts from reference TRBV27 and TRBJ2-6): EAQVTQNPRYLITVTGKKLTVTCSQNMNHEYMSWYRQDPGLGLRQIYYSMNVEVTDKGDVPEGYKVSRKEKRNFPLILESPSPNQTSLYFCASSFLGDNVLTFGAGSRLTVL.

Details on this clone: In the same sample, other DNA sequences code for this CDR3. The V gene is TRBV4-1, the J gene TRBJ2-7; the D is unclear. Trimming stripped 0 bases from V and 4 bases from J, with 7 bases between. This CDR3 is built from 13 residues. Germline CDR1 reads MGHRA; CDR2 reads YSYEKL. Here the CDR3 reads CASSQDRRYEQYF. CDR3 DNA: TGCGCCAGCAGCCAAGATCGACGGTACGAGCAGTACTTC.

This clone has a single count. V and J are TRBV28 and TRBJ1-5; D is undetermined. Germline V CDR1 and CDR2: MDHEN, SYDVKM. CDR3 length: 12 residues. Trimming pared 5 bases from V and 4 bases from J, leaving 6 bases between. CDR3 sequence (DNA): TGTGCCAGCAGTCTCATGAATCAGCCCCAGCATTTT. This sequence encodes CASSLMNQPQHF.

Points on this clone: One end of the junction is discordant with germline, which a read error may explain. The chain carries TRBV7-7 and TRBJ2-7; D could derive from TRBD1 or TRBD2 (5 bases each). CDR3 length equals 14 residues. CDR1 and CDR2 (germline): SSHAT, FNYEAQ (reference sequence). Written as DNA, the CDR3 is TGTGCTAGCAGCTCGGGACCGCTTTCCTACGAGCAGTACTTC. Its protein product is CASSSGPLSYEQYF.

The rearrangement links TRBV19 to TRBJ2-1; 9 nucleotides match TRBD2. The CDR3 totals 16 residues. Germline lookup yields CDR1 LNHDA and CDR2 SQIVND (reference sequence). V was pared by 7 bases and J by 4 bases, with 11 bases of the junction left unmatched. CDR3 coding DNA: TGTGCCAGTACCCCAAGTAGACTAGCGGATTACAATGAGCAGTTCTTC. It translates to CASTPSRLADYNEQFF.

This clone was seen just once. This sequence joins TRBV28 and TRBJ2-5; possibly TRBD2 for D (6 bases). This CDR3 region has 13 residues. Trimming left V 5 bases short and J 9 bases short, with 16 bases between. Germline loops: CDR1 MDHEN, CDR2 SYDVKM. CDR3 DNA sequence: TGTGCCAGCAGTGAGTTAGGGTGGAGGGCCCAGTACTTC. The encoded protein is CASSELGWRAQYF.

The genes are TRBV7-9 and TRBJ2-7; tentatively, D is TRBD2 (6 bases). V lost 4 bases to trimming and J lost 5 bases, with 15 bases between them. The germline gives CDR1 SEHNR, CDR2 FQNEAQ (reference sequence). This CDR3 spans 14 amino acids. CDR3 in amino acids: CASSYGSSYDEQYF. CDR3 in DNA: TGTGCCAGCAGCTACGGGAGTTCTTACGACGAGCAGTACTTC.

This clone was picked up a small number of times. A read error may be the cause here, since a much bigger clone is one base away. Distinct nucleotide sequences in the sample also encode this CDR3. CDR3 protein: CASSDYEQYF. The CDR3 coding sequence is TGTGCCAGCAGTGATTACGAGCAGTACTTC. This sequence joins TRBV6-1 and TRBJ2-7; D gene ambiguous. CDR1 and CDR2 from the germline V gene are MNHNS and SASEGT. The CDR3 covers 10 residues. V lost 3 bases, J lost 4 bases, and 1 base lay in between.

The chain carries TRBV28 and TRBJ1-2; a weak D match, TRBD1 (5 bases). This CDR3 has 14 amino acids. The germline CDR1 and CDR2 sequences are MDHEN and SYDVKM. V lost 2 bases, J lost 5 bases, and 12 bases lay in between. The CDR3 region is CASSLRGVGYGYTF. CDR3 DNA: TGTGCCAGCAGTTTACGAGGGGTTGGATATGGCTACACCTTC.

V gene TRBV4-1 combines with J gene TRBJ2-2; no clear D. Germline assignment: CDR1 MGHRA and CDR2 YSYEKL. The CDR3 length is 15 residues. V gave up 0 bases and J gave up 2 bases, with 7 bases separating them. The CDR3 here is CASSQEWQNTGELFF. CDR3 nucleotides: TGCGCCAGCAGCCAAGAATGGCAAAACACCGGGGAGCTGTTTTTT.

The J gene is TRBJ2-7, the V gene TRBV7-8; D perhaps matches TRBD2 (5 bases). The CDR3 consists of 14 residues. V dropped 5 bases and J dropped 3 bases, with 14 bases sitting between them. Germline CDR1 is SGHVS and CDR2 is FQNEAQ. CDR3 sequence reads: CASSPTRGLYEQYF. The CDR3 DNA reads as TGTGCCAGCAGCCCTACTAGAGGCCTCTACGAGCAGTACTTC.

This clone was seen only once. The J gene is TRBJ2-5, the V gene TRBV7-9; the match to TRBD1 covers 8 bases. The J segment lost 5 bases and the V segment lost 5 bases, leaving 7 bases of the junction unmatched. The CDR3 runs 14 residues. CDR1 and CDR2 (germline): SEHNR, FQNEAQ (reference sequence). The CDR3 reads CASSHRTGRETQYF. The CDR3 DNA is TGTGCCAGCAGCCATCGGACAGGGAGGGAGACCCAGTACTTC.

This rearrangement joins TRBV6-5 to TRBJ2-2, with a weak D call TRBD2 (6 bases). Trimming left V 2 bases short and J 7 bases short, with 11 bases between. Germline lookup yields CDR1 MNHEY and CDR2 SVGAGI. This CDR3 comprises 14 residues. The CDR3 region has the DNA TGTGCCAGCAGTTACCGGGGGTTCGGCGGGGAGCTGTTTTTT. Translating gives CASSYRGFGGELFF.

The chain employs TRBV5-6 and TRBJ2-1, with a possible D match to TRBD1 (5 bases). V was shortened by 4 bases and J by 9 bases, with 11 bases between the two germline ends. This CDR3 region has 12 residues. The germline gives CDR1 SGHDT, CDR2 YYEEEE. The CDR3 DNA is TGTGCCAGCAGCACCCTAGGGGCTGAGCAGTTCTTC. Translation: CASSTLGAEQFF.